This entry describes one TCR beta chain. Using immunoSEQ multiplex PCR, the repertoire was profiled, and TCRdb retains in-frame clones only, with some absent. The repertoire has 5,500 to 6,500 clones, approximately 90% of them found once; the top ten carry roughly 10%. This record comes from a study of sequential checkpoint blockade in melanoma. This sample's treatment: randomized to nivolumab then ipilimumab (arm A) or the reverse (arm B). PBMC sorting kept live CD3+CD8+ cells without CD19 or CD56. The CDR3 is 13 residues long. The germline V gene has CDR1 SQVTM and CDR2 ANQGSEA. Trimming removed 7 bases from V and 8 bases from J; junction bases left unmatched: 11.

The chain carries TRBV29-1 and TRBJ1-2; 9 nucleotides agree with TRBD1. This TCR was recovered from a human donor with melanoma. This material consisted of CD8+ T cells sorted from blood (inferred from file names), taken from a patient given nivolumab and ipilimumab in sequence. The CDR3 sequence is CSGRDRESRGYTF. In nucleotides, the CDR3 is TGCAGCGGACGGGACAGGGAATCGAGAGGCTACACCTTC.